Below, one T cell receptor (beta chain) is given with its context. The germline V gene has CDR1 SGDLS and CDR2 YYNGEE. The length of the CDR3 is 14 residues. The V end lost 1 base, the J end lost 0 bases, and 7 bases lay between the germline ends. The data originate from a study of cytotoxic CD8 clonotypes in ibrutinib-treated CLL. Profiled with immunoSEQ multiplex PCR; TCRdb holds only in-frame clones, not every one. Counted here are 100,000 to 150,000 clones, 75% to 90% occurring once; the ten biggest clones make up approximately 2%. The sequence derives from a human donor with chronic lymphocytic leukemia. The specimen was PBMCs, collected after 24 months of ibrutinib treatment. The rearrangement joins TRBV9 to TRBJ1-1; a possible D gene is TRBD1 (5 bases). CDR3 loop: CASSVRGMNTEAFF. For the CDR3, the DNA is TGTGCCAGCAGCGTACGGGGCATGAACACTGAAGCTTTCTTT.